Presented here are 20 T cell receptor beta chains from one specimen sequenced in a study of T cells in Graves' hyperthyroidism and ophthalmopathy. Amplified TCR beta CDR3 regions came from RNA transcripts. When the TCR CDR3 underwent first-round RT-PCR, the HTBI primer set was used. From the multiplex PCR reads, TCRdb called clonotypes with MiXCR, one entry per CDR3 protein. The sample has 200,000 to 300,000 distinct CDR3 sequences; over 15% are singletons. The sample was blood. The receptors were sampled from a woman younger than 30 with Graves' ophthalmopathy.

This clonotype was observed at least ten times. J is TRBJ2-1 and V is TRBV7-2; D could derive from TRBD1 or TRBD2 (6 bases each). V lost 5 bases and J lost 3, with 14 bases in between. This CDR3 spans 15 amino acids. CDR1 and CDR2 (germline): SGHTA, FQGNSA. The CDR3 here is CASSVRDKLYNEQFF. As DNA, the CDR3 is TGTGCCAGCAGCGTGCGGGACAAGCTCTACAATGAGCAGTTCTTC. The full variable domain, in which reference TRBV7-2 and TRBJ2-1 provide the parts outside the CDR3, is GAGVSQSPSNKVTEKGKDVELRCDPISGHTALYWYRQSLGQGLEFLIYFQGNSAPDKSGLPSDRFSAERTGGSVSTLTIQRTQQEDSAVYLCASSVRDKLYNEQFFGPGTRLTVL.

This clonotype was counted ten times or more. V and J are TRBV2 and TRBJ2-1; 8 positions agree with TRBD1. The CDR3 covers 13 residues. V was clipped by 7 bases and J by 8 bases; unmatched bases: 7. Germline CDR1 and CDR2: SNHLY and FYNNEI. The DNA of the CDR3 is TGTGCCAGCATGCAGGACAGGGCAGATGAGCAGTTCTTC. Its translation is CASMQDRADEQFF.

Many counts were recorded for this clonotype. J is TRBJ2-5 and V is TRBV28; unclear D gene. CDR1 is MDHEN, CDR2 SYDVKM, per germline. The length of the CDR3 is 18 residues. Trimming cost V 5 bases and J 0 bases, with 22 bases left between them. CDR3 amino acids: CASSRLSLKNPNQETQYF. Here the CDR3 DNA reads TGTGCCAGCAGTCGGTTGAGCTTAAAGAACCCCAACCAAGAGACCCAGTACTTC.

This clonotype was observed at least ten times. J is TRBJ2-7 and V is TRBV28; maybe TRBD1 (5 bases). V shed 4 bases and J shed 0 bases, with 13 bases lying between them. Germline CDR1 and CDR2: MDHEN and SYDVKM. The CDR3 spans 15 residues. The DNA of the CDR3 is TGTGCCAGCAGTTCCCCAGGGATCGGCTCCTACGAGCAGTACTTC. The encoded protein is CASSSPGIGSYEQYF. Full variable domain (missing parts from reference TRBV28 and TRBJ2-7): DVKVTQSSRYLVKRTGEKVFLECVQDMDHENMFWYRQDPGLGLRLIYFSYDVKMKEKGDIPEGYSVSREKKERFSLILESASTNQTSMYLCASSSPGIGSYEQYFGPGTRLTVT.

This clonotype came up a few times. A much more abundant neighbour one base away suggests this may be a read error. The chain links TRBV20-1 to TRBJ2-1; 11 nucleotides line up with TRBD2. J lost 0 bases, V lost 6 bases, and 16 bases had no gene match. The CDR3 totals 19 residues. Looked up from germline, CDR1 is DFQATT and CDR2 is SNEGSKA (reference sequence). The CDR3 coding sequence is TGCAGTGCCCCTGTGGGTGCTAGCGGGAGGCAGAGCTCCTACAATGAGCAGTTCTTC. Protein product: CSAPVGASGRQSSYNEQFF.

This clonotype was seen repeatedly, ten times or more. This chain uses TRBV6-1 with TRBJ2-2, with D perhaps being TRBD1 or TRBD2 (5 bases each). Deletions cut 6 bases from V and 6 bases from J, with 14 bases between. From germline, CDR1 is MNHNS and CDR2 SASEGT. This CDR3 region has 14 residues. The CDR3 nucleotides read TGTGCCAGCAGGGGCCCAGGGACGGCCGGGGAGCTGTTTTTT. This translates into CASRGPGTAGELFF.

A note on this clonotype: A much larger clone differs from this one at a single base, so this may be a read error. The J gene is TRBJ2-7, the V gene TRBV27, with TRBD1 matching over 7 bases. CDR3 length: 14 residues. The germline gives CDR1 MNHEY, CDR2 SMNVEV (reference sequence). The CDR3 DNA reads TGTGCCGGCAGTTTGGGACAGCAACCCTACGAGCAGTACTTC. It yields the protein CAGSLGQQPYEQYF.

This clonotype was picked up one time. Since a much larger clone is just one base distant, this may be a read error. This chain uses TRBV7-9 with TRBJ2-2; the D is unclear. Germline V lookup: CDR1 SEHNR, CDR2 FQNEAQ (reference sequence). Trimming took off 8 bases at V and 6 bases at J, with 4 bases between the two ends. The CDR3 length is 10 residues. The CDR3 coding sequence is TGTGCCAGCGGTTCCGGGGAGCTGTTTTTT. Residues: CASGSGELFF.

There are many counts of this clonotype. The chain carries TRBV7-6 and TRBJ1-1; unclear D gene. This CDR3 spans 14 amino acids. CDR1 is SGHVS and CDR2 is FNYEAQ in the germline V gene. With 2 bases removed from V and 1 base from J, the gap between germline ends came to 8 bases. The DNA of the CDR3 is TGTGCCAGCAGCTTATTGGGGAGGAACACTGAAGCTTTCTTT. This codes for CASSLLGRNTEAFF.

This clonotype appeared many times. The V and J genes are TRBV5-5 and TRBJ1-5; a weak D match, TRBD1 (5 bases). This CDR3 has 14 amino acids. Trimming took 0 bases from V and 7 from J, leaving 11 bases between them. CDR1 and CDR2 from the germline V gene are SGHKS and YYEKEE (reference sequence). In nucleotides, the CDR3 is TGTGCCAGCAGCTTGGGCCAGGGACTGCAGCCCCAGCATTTT. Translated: CASSLGQGLQPQHF.

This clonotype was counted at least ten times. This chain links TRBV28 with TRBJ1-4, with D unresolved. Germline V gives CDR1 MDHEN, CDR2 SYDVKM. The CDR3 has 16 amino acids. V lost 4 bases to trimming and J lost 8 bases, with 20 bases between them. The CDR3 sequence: CASSSHPSGRGEKLFF. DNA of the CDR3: TGTGCCAGCAGTTCTCACCCCAGCGGGCGCGGAGAAAAACTGTTTTTT. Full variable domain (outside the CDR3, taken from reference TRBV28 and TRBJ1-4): DVKVTQSSRYLVKRTGEKVFLECVQDMDHENMFWYRQDPGLGLRLIYFSYDVKMKEKGDIPEGYSVSREKKERFSLILESASTNQTSMYLCASSSHPSGRGEKLFFGSGTQLSVL.

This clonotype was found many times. CDR3: CATSDDSYPYGYTF. The CDR3 DNA reads TGTGCCACCAGTGACGACAGTTACCCCTATGGCTACACCTTC. This chain connects TRBV24-1 to TRBJ1-2, with D perhaps matching TRBD1 (5 bases). Between the trimmed V and J ends, which lost 4 bases and 4 bases, there was a span of 12 bases. The CDR3 sequence is 14 residues long. The germline CDR1 and CDR2 sequences are KGHDR and SFDVKD.

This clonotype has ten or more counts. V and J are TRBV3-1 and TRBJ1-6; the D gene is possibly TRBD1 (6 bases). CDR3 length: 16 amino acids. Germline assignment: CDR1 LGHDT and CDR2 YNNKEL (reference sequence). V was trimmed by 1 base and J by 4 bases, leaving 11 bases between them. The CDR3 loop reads CASSQGLDRYNSPLHF. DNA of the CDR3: TGTGCCAGCAGCCAAGGGCTGGACAGATATAATTCACCCCTCCACTTT. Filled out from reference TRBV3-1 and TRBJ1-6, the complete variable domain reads DTAVSQTPKYLVTQMGNDKSIKCEQNLGHDTMYWYKQDSKKFLKIMFSYNNKELIINETVPNRFSPKSPDKAHLNLHINSLELGDSAVYFCASSQGLDRYNSPLHFGNGTRLTVT.

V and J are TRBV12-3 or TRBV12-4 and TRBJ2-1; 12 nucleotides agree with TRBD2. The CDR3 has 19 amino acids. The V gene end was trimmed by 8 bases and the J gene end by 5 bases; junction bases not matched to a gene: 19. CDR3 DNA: TGTGCCAGCGGCAGGGGGCTTGGGCTAGCGGGAGGGGGCCACAATGAGCAGTTCTTC. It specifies CASGRGLGLAGGGHNEQFF.

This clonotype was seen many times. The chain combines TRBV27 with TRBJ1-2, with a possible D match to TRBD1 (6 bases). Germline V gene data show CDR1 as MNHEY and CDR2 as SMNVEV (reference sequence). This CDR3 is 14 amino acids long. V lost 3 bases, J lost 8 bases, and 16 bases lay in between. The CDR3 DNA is TGTGCCAGCAGTTTCTACAGGGATGCAGGCGGCTACACCTTC. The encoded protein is CASSFYRDAGGYTF.

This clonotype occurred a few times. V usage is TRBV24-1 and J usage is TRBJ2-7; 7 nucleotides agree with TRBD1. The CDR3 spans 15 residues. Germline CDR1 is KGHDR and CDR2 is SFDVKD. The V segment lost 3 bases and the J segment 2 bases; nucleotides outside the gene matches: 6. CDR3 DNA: TGTGCCACCAGTGATCCCCGGGACAGTACCTACGAGCAGTACTTC. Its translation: CATSDPRDSTYEQYF.

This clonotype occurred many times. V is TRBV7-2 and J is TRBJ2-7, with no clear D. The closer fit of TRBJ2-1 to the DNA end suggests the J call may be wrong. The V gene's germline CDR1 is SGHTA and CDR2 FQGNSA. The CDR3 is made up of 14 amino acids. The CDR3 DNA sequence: TGTGCCAGCAGCTTAGGTGGTAGCTCCGACGAGCAGTTCTTC. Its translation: CASSLGGSSDEQFF.

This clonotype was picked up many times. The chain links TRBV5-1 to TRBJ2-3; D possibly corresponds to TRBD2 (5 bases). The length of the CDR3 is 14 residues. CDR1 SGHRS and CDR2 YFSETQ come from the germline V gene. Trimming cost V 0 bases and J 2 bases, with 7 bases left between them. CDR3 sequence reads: CASSLGTLTDTQYF. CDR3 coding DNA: TGCGCCAGCAGCTTGGGGACTCTCACAGATACGCAGTATTTT.

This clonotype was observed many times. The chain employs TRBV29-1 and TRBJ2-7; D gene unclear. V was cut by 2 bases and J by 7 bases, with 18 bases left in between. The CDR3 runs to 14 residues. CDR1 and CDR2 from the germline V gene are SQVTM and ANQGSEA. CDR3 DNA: TGCAGCGTTGAAAACACCGGACCCCTCGGAGAGCAGTACTTC. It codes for CSVENTGPLGEQYF.

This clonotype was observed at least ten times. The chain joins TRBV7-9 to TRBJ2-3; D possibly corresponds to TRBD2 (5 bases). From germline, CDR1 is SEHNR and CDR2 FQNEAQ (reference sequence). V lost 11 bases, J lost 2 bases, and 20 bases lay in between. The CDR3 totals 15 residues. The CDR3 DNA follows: TGTGCCTACCCCCTGGACTTAGGGTACACAGATACGCAGTATTTT. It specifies CAYPLDLGYTDTQYF.